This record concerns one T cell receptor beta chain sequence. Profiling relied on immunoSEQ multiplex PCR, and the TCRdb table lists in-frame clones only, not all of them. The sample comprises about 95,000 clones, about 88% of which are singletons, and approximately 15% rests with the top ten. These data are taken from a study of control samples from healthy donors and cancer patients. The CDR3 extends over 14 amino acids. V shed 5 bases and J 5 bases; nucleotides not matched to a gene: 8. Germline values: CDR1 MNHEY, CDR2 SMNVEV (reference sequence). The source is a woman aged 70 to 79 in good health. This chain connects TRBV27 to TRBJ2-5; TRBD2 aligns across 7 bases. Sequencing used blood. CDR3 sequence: CASSGLTGRETQYF. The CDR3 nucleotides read TGTGCCAGCAGTGGCCTAACCGGGAGGGAGACCCAGTACTTC.